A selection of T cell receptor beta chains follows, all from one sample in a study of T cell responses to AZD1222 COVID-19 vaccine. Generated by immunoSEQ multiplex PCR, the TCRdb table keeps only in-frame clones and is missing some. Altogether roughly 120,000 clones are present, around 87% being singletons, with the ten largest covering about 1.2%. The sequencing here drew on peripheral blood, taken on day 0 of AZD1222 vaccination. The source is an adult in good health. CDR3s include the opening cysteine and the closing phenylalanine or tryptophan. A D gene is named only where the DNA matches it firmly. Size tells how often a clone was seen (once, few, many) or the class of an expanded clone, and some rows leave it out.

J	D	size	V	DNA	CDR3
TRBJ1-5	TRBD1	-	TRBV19	TGTGCCAGTAGTTTGGAGCAGACAGGGTTTCAGCCCCAGCATTTT	CASSLEQTGFQPQHF
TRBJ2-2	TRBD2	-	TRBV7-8	TGTGCCAGCAGCCGTGCCGGCGGGGGGGCCCCCGGGGAGCTGTTTTTT	CASSRAGGGAPGELFF
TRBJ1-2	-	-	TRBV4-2	TGTGCCAGCAGCCAAGTCGAGGGACAAAACTATGGCTACACCTTC	CASSQVEGQNYGYTF
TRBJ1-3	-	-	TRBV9	TGTGCCAGCAGCTTACCCAGTTACTCTGGAAACACCATATATTTT	CASSLPSYSGNTIYF
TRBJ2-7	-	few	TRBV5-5	TGTGCCAGCAGCTTGGGGGCAGGACCCTACTACGAGCAGTACTTC	CASSLGAGPYYEQYF
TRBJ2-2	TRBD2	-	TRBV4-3	TGCGCCAGCAGCCATGGGACTAGCGGGAACACCGGGGAGCTGTTTTTT	CASSHGTSGNTGELFF
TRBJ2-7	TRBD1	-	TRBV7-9	TGTGCCAGCAGCTTGAGGGGGCTCTACGAGCAGTACTTC	CASSLRGLYEQYF
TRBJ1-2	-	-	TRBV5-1	TGCGCCAGCAGCTCGGCCGCACAGGGAGGAAACTATGGCTACACCTTC	CASSSAAQGGNYGYTF
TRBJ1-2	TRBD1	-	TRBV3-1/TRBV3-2	TGTGCCAGCAGCCACCGGGACAGGCACGGAGGCTACACCTTC	CASSHRDRHGGYTF
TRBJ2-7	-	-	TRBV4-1	TGCGCCAGCAGCCTCATAGGGGACAACGAGCAGTACTTC	CASSLIGDNEQYF
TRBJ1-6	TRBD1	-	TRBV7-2	TGTGCCAGCAGCTTAGTTGGGACAGGGGGATCGGTAGGGCATTCACCCCTCCACTTT	CASSLVGTGGSVGHSPLHF
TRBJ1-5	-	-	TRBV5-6	TGTGCCAGCAGCTTGAACCGAGGTCAGGTCTATGAGCCCCAGCATTTT	CASSLNRGQVYEPQHF
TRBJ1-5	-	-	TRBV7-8	TGTGCCAGCAGCTTAGCGGGGGGGAGGGGCAATCAGCCCCAGCATTTT	CASSLAGGRGNQPQHF
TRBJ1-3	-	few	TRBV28	TGTGCCAGCAGTTTAGAGTTGATCTCTGGAAACACCATATATTTT	CASSLELISGNTIYF
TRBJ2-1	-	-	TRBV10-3	TGTGCCATCAGTGAGCGCGACTACAATGAGCAGTTCTTC	CAISERDYNEQFF
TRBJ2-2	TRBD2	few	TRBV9	TGTGCCAGCAGCGTAGGTAGCGGGGCCGCCGGACTTAACACCGGGGAGCTGTTTTTT	CASSVGSGAAGLNTGELFF
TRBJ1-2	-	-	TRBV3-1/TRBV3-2	TGTGCCAGCAGCCAAGATTGGGGGGACCCGTATGGCTACACCTTC	CASSQDWGDPYGYTF
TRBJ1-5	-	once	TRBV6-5	TGTGCCAGCAGTTACACCAGGGGTGGGCAGCCCCAGCATTTT	CASSYTRGGQPQHF
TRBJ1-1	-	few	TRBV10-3	TGTGCCATCGCAGGGACGGCCATGAACACTGAAGCTTTCTTT	CAIAGTAMNTEAFF
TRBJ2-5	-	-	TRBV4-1	TGCGCCAGCAGCCCCTCCCAGGGCAGTTTTGGGACCCAGTACTTC	CASSPSQGSFGTQYF
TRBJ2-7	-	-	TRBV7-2	TGTGCCAGCAGCCTAGAGGTTACTGTGCAGTACTTC	CASSLEVTVQYF
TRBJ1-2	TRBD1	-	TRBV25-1	TGTGCCAGCAGAGGGACAGGGGGATACTATGGCTACACCTTC	CASRGTGGYYGYTF
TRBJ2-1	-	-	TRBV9	TGTGCCAGCAGCGTAGATCTGGGGTTCAATCCCTACAATGAGCAGTTCTTC	CASSVDLGFNPYNEQFF
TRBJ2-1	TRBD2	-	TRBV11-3	TGTGCCAGCAGCCAAAGCGGGGGGGACTACAATGAGCAGTTCTTC	CASSQSGGDYNEQFF
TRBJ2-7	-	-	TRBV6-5	TGTGCCAGCAGTTACGAGCCAGGGGCTAGCTACGAGCAGTACTTC	CASSYEPGASYEQYF
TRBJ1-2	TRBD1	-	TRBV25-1	TGTGCCAGCAAGTCAGGGGGCGAGGGCTACACCTTC	CASKSGGEGYTF
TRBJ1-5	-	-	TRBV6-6	TGTGCCAGCAGTTATGTGGACAGAGGAGATCAGCCCCAGCATTTT	CASSYVDRGDQPQHF
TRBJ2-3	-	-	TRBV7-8	TGTGCCAGCAGCTTTTGGCCGGGGGTTGTAGATACGCAGTATTTT	CASSFWPGVVDTQYF
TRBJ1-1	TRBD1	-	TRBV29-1	TGCAGCGGGGGACAGGGACGGACTGAAGCTTTCTTT	CSGGQGRTEAFF
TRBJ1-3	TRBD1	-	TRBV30	TGTGCCTGGAGTGCGACAGGGTTAGGAAACACCATATATTTT	CAWSATGLGNTIYF
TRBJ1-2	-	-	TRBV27	TGTGCCAGCAGTCACACGGGACCTAACTATGGCTACACCTTC	CASSHTGPNYGYTF
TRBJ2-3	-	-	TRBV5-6	TGTGCCAGCAGCTTCGACGGTAGCACAGATACGCAGTATTTT	CASSFDGSTDTQYF
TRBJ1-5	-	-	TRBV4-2	TGTGCCAGCAGCCAGACATCCACACAGAGCAATCAGCCCCAGCATTTT	CASSQTSTQSNQPQHF
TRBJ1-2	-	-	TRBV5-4	TGTGCCAGCAGCTTGGCCCGAAGGGGGGAACGCTATGGCTACACCTTC	CASSLARRGERYGYTF
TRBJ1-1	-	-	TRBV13	TGTGCCAGCAGCCCCAACGAGTTGGGCACTGAAGCTTTCTTT	CASSPNELGTEAFF
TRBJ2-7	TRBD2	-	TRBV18	TGTGCCAGCTCATCGGAGCGGGGACCCTACGAGCAGTACTTC	CASSSERGPYEQYF
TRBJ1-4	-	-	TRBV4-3	TGCGCCAGCAGCCAAGATCCGCCGGGAACTAATGAAAAACTGTTTTTT	CASSQDPPGTNEKLFF
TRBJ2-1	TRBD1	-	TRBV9	TGTGCCAGCAGCGCCCGGGACAGGACCTACAATGAGCAGTTCTTC	CASSARDRTYNEQFF
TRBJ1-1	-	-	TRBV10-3	TGTGCCATCAGTGACGGTCGGGCGGGACGGTTGAACACTGAAGCTTTCTTT	CAISDGRAGRLNTEAFF
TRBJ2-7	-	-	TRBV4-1	TGCGCCAGCAGCCAAGATAGTTCGGGCAGGGCCTACGAGCAGTACTTC	CASSQDSSGRAYEQYF
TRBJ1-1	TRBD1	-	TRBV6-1	TGTGCCAGCAGTGCCGACCCGGGACAGGGAATCGCTGAAGCTTTCTTT	CASSADPGQGIAEAFF
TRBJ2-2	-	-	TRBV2	TGTGCCAGCAGTGAAGGGACTGTCGCGAACACCGGGGAGCTGTTTTTT	CASSEGTVANTGELFF
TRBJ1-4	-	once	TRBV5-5	TGTGCCAGCAGCTTTGGTGGGGGGCTCGGGGAAAAACTGTTTTTT	CASSFGGGLGEKLFF
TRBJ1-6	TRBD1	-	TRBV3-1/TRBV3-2	TGTGCCAGCAGCCACCGGGACAGGGGGCTGGGTTCACCCCTCCACTTT	CASSHRDRGLGSPLHF
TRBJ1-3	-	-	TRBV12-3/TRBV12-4	TGTGCCAGCAGCCCATTCTCTGGAAACACCATATATTTT	CASSPFSGNTIYF
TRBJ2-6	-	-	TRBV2	TGTGCCACAGATAAACAGGCGGCGAGCTCTGGGGCCAACGTCCTGACTTTC	CATDKQAASSGANVLTF
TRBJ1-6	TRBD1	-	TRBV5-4	TGTGCCAGCAGTCTACAGGGGGGTGGCGCACCCCTCCACTTT	CASSLQGGGAPLHF
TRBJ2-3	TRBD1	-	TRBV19	TGTGCCAGTAGTAGTCGCTCCAGGGGGTCCGCAGATACGCAGTATTTT	CASSSRSRGSADTQYF
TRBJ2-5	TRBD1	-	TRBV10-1	TGCGCCAGCAGTGGGGTTGAACAGGGGGCTTTGGAGACCCAGTACTTC	CASSGVEQGALETQYF
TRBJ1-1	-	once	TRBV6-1	TGTGCCAGCAGTGAAATGTCCGGGGGCTGGGAAGCTTTCTTT	CASSEMSGGWEAFF